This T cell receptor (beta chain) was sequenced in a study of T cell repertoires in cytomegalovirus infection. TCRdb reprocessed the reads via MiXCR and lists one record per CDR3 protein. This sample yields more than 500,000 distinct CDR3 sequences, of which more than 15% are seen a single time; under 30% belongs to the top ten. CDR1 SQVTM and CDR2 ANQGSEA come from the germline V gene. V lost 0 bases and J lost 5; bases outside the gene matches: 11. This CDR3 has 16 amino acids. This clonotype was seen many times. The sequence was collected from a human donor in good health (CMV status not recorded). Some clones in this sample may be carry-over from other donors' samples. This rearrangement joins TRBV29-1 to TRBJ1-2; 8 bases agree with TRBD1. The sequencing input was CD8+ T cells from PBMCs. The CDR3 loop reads CSVEDRETGEGYGYTF. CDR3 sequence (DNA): TGCAGCGTTGAAGATCGGGAGACAGGGGAAGGGTATGGCTACACCTTC.